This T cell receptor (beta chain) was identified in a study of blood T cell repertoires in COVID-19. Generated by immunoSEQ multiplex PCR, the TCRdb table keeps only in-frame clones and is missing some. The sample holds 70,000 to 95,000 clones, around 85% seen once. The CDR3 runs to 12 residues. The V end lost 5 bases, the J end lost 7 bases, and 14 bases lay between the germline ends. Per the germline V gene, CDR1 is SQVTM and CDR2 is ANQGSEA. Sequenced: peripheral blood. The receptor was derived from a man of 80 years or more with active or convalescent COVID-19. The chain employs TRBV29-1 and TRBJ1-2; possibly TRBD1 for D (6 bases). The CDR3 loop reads CSVQQGSAGYTF. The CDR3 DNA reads TGCAGCGTTCAACAGGGTTCGGCTGGCTACACCTTC.